This T cell receptor beta chain was sequenced during a study of identifying expanded T cells in peripheral blood. Study observations and caveats: Clone count variance between roughly 2-week samples rose with total template count. Technical replicates showed approximately 1.2 changed clones; around two weeks 15 to 20; four weeks 19.

Some clones are missing from TCRdb's copy, which holds only in-frame ones; the method was immunoSEQ multiplex PCR. The sample lists about 78,000 clones, approximately 84% seen once, with 15% to 20% in the top ten. Healthy donors had no documented immune events, such as infections, while sampled. In the case of this clone: The antigen is undetermined.

CDR3 length: 19 amino acids. Sequencing input: blood. This sequence originates from a person aged 18 to 75 in good health. V usage is TRBV21-1 and J usage is TRBJ2-7; the tabulated D call, TRBD1, remains unverified against the DNA. TRBV21-1 constitutes a pseudogene. CDR3 sequence (DNA): TGTGCCAGCAGCAAAGTAGGGTCGGACAGGGGTCCTGGCTACTACGAGCAGTACTTC. The encoded protein is CASSKVGSDRGPGYYEQYF.